Following are 11 T cell receptor beta chains from one sample sequenced in a study of control samples from healthy donors and cancer patients. This table comes from immunoSEQ multiplex PCR, and its TCRdb copy is limited to in-frame clones, with some not included. This repertoire shows about 92,000 clones, around 80% found once; its top ten account for approximately 9.8%. Sample: blood. These receptors all stem from a woman aged 55-69 years in good health.

The V and J genes are TRBV3-1 (or the pseudogene TRBV3-2) and TRBJ2-1, with D unclear. V gave up 4 bases and J gave up 1 base, with 11 bases separating them. The germline V gene has CDR1 LGHDT and CDR2 YNNKEL (reference sequence). The CDR3 has 15 residues. The CDR3 sequence: CASSPPSRSYNEQFF. The CDR3 bases are TGTGCCAGCAGCCCACCGTCGCGGTCCTACAATGAGCAGTTCTTC.

This clone was recorded only once. The chain uses TRBV14 and TRBJ2-5; D not resolved. Trimming removed 2 bases from V and 7 bases from J, with 8 bases in between. Germline V gives CDR1 SGHDN, CDR2 FVKESK. This CDR3 is 12 amino acids long. The CDR3 loop is CASSQQPVTQYF. In nucleotides, the CDR3 is TGTGCCAGCAGCCAACAACCCGTGACCCAGTACTTC.

The gene calls are TRBV15 and TRBJ1-4; D remains unclear. From germline, CDR1 is LNHNV and CDR2 YYDKDF (reference sequence). The CDR3 contains 14 residues. Trimming took off 8 bases at V and 0 bases at J, with 10 bases between the two ends. This CDR3 is CATSILPTNEKLFF. The DNA of the CDR3 is TGTGCCACCTCCATCCTACCAACTAATGAAAAACTGTTTTTT.

This chain joins TRBV4-2 and TRBJ2-1; TRBD2 might be the D (5 bases). Germline V gene sequence: CDR1 LGHNA, CDR2 YNFKEQ. CDR3 length: 16 amino acids. V was shortened by 4 bases and J by 5 bases, with 18 bases between the two germline ends. The CDR3 region is CASSPRLASTNNEQFF. The CDR3 DNA is TGTGCCAGCAGCCCTCGGTTAGCTAGCACGAACAATGAGCAGTTCTTC.

This chain uses TRBV18 with TRBJ2-2; 7 bases match TRBD2. With 4 bases clipped from V and 3 bases from J, the junction kept 5 bases outside the gene matches. From germline, CDR1 is KGHSH and CDR2 LQKENI. The CDR3 is 15 amino acids. The CDR3 coding sequence is TGTGCCAGCTCACTCGGGACTACCGACACCGGGGAGCTGTTTTTT. Encoded protein: CASSLGTTDTGELFF.

In this sample, this clone turned up once. The chain has TRBV5-1 and TRBJ2-2; no clear D gene. The CDR3 runs 17 residues. Per germline, CDR1 SGHRS and CDR2 YFSETQ. The ends were cut back, 5 bases at V and 1 base at J, with 18 bases in the middle. The CDR3 sequence: CASSHPLGLGNTGELFF. DNA of the CDR3: TGCGCCAGCAGTCACCCCCTAGGGCTTGGGAACACCGGGGAGCTGTTTTTT. The whole variable domain, remainder taken from reference TRBV5-1 and TRBJ2-2, is KAGVTQTPRYLIKTRGQQVTLSCSPISGHRSVSWYQQTPGQGLQFLFEYFSETQRNKGNFPGRFSGRQFSNSRSEMNVSTLELGDSALYLCASSHPLGLGNTGELFFGEGSRLTVL.

Only one count was recorded for this clone. The genes are TRBV3-1 (or the pseudogene TRBV3-2) and TRBJ2-1; 8 bases fit TRBD2. V dropped 4 bases and J dropped 0; count of bases not matched to a gene: 2. Germline V gene data show CDR1 as LGHDT and CDR2 as YNNKEL (reference sequence). The CDR3 is 15 residues long. The CDR3 is CASSLTSGSYNEQFF. The CDR3 DNA is TGTGCCAGCAGCCTAACTAGCGGCTCCTACAATGAGCAGTTCTTC.

This chain connects TRBV5-1 to TRBJ1-5; no definite D call. Trimming cost V 0 bases and J 4 bases, with 5 bases left between them. CDR1 is SGHRS and CDR2 is YFSETQ in the germline V gene. The CDR3 covers 13 residues. CDR3 bases: TGCGCCAGCAGCTTGGGGGAAAATCAGCCCCAGCATTTT. Its translation is CASSLGENQPQHF.

The chain has TRBV10-1 and TRBJ2-1; possible D gene TRBD1, 6 bases. Germline V CDR1 and CDR2: WNHNN, SYGVQD (reference sequence). The CDR3 runs to 16 residues. The germline V and J ends were trimmed by 3 bases and 0 bases, with 12 bases remaining between them. CDR3 in amino acids: CASSDFTGSSYNEQFF. The DNA of the CDR3 is TGCGCCAGCAGTGATTTTACAGGGAGCTCCTACAATGAGCAGTTCTTC.

The chain employs TRBV19 and TRBJ2-5; TRBD2 aligns across 8 bases. The length of the CDR3 is 14 residues. Germline assignment: CDR1 LNHDA and CDR2 SQIVND (reference sequence). J gave up 1 base and V 4 bases, and 2 bases lay outside the gene matches. This CDR3 reads CASSTAGGQETQYF. The CDR3 DNA reads as TGTGCCAGTAGTACGGCGGGGGGCCAAGAGACCCAGTACTTC.

This chain joins TRBV28 and TRBJ1-1; D is perhaps TRBD1 (6 bases). The CDR3 extends over 16 amino acids. V lost 1 base to trimming and J lost 1 base, with 13 bases between them. Per the germline V gene, CDR1 is MDHEN and CDR2 is SYDVKM. DNA for the CDR3: TGTGCCAGCAGTTTATCCTCCGACAGGAGGAACACTGAAGCTTTCTTT. Translated, it gives CASSLSSDRRNTEAFF.